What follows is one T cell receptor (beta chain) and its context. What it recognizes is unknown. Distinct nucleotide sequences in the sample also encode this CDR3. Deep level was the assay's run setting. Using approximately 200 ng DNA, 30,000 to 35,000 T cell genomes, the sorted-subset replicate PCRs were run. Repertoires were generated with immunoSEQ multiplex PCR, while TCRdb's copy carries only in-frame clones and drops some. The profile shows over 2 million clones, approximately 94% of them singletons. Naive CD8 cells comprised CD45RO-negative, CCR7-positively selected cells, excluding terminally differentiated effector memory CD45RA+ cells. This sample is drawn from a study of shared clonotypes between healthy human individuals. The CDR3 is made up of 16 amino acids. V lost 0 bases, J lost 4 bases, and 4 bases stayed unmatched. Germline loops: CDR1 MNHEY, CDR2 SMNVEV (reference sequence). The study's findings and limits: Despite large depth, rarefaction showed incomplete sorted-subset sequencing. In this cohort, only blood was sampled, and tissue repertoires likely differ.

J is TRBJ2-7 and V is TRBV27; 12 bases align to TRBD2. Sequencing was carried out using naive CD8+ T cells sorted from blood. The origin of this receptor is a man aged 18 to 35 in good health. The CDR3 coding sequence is TGTGCCAGCAGTTTATCGCTAGCGGGGGGGCTTTACGAGCAGTACTTC. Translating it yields CASSLSLAGGLYEQYF.